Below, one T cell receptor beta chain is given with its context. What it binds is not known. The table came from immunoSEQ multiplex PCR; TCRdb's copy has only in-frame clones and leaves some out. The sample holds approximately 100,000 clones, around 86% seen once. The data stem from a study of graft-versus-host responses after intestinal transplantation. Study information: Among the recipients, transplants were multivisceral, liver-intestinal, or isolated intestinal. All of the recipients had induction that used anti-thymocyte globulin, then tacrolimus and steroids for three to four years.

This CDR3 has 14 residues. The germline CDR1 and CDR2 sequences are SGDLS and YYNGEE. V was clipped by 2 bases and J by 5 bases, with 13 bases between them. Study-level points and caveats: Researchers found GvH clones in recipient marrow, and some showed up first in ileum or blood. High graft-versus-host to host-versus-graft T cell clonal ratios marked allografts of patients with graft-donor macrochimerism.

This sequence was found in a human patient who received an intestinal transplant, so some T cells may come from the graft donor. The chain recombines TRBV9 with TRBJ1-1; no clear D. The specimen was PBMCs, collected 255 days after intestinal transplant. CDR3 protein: CASSVDRLGTEAFF. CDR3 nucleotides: TGTGCCAGCAGCGTGGATCGCCTGGGGACTGAAGCTTTCTTT.